This passage covers 3 T cell receptor beta chains from one sample sequenced in a study of cytomegalovirus exposure and HLA in healthy donors. Only in-frame clones appear in the TCRdb table, and some are missing; sequencing was by immunoSEQ multiplex PCR. The profile shows roughly 80,000 clones, around 94% of them singletons. Sequenced sample: PBMCs. These receptors were collected from a man between 18 and 29 years old in good health and CMV-seronegative.

This clone was observed once. CDR3 amino acids: CASSDQGVPAFYEQYF. In DNA form, the CDR3 reads TGTGCCAGCAGTGACCAGGGGGTCCCCGCCTTCTACGAGCAGTACTTC. V usage is TRBV6-1 and J usage is TRBJ2-7, with 7 bases that match TRBD1. CDR3 size: 16 residues. CDR1 is MNHNS and CDR2 is SASEGT in the germline V gene. With 3 bases clipped from V and 3 bases from J, the junction kept 11 bases outside the gene matches.

The chain couples TRBV18 to TRBJ1-1; D not certain. The germline V gene has CDR1 KGHSH and CDR2 LQKENI. The V and J ends lost 6 bases and 8 bases respectively, with 13 bases between them. The CDR3 runs 12 residues. CDR3 bases: TGTGCCAGCTCCACTAGAAGGGAGGAAGCTTTCTTT. Translated: CASSTRREEAFF. Supplemented by reference TRBV18 and TRBJ1-1, the full variable domain reads NAGVMQNPRHLVRRRGQEARLRCSPMKGHSHVYWYRQLPEEGLKFMVYLQKENIIDESGMPKERFSAEFPKEGPSILRIQQVVRGDSAAYFCASSTRREEAFFGQGTRLTVV.

V is TRBV7-9 and J is TRBJ1-4, with 7 bases lining up with TRBD1. J lost 6 bases, V lost 6 bases, and 10 bases had no gene match. Germline V gene data show CDR1 as SEHNR and CDR2 as FQNEAQ (reference sequence). The CDR3 has 15 residues. This CDR3 reads CASRLGKGAHEKLFF. The CDR3 bases are TGTGCCAGCAGGCTAGGGAAGGGGGCACATGAAAAACTGTTTTTT.